This T cell receptor beta chain was sequenced for a study of T cell repertoires in cytomegalovirus infection. Study outcomes and limitations: The response measured ex vivo was dominated by TCR beta clonotypes (HLA-C-restricted and CMV-specific). Individuals carrying CMV plus the relevant HLA were identified by cumulative frequency of public TCR beta families.

This CDR3 is built from 16 residues. Germline values: CDR1 SGHNT, CDR2 YENEEA. V lost 5 bases, J lost 3 bases, and 18 bases lay in between. Using its own MiXCR run on the reads, TCRdb lists one record per CDR3 protein. This table has more than 500,000 distinct CDR3 sequences, more than 15% appearing once. This clonotype was found a few times. The antigen remains undetermined. Input material: CD8+ T cells from PBMCs. V usage is TRBV11-3 and J usage is TRBJ2-3, with a weak D call TRBD2 (6 bases). This sequence originates from a human donor in good health (CMV status not recorded). Some clones in this sample may be carry-over from other donors' samples. CDR3 amino acids: CASSPRGGGMTDTQYF. For the CDR3, the DNA is TGTGCCAGCAGCCCGAGGGGCGGCGGGATGACAGATACGCAGTATTTT.